Below, one T cell receptor beta chain is given with its context. PCR amplification relied on 60 Vbeta primers (plus 13 Jbeta primers). Method: immunoSEQ multiplex PCR; TCRdb's copy keeps in-frame clones and lacks some. Of 100,000 to 120,000 clones listed, over 60% are singletons. This entry belongs to a study of cytomegalovirus exposure and HLA in healthy donors. This CDR3 contains 15 residues. The ends lost 4 bases at V and 5 bases at J; junction bases unmatched: 5. Germline V lookup: CDR1 SGDLS, CDR2 YYNGEE. This chain joins TRBV9 and TRBJ2-1; TRBD2 aligns across 11 bases. The sequenced sample was PBMCs. The receptor comes from a woman aged 25 to 39 in good health and CMV-seronegative. The CDR3: CASSPTSGRDNEQFF. The DNA for the CDR3 is TGTGCCAGCAGCCCCACTAGCGGGAGAGACAATGAGCAGTTCTTC.